The rows below give T cell receptor beta chains drawn from one sample of a study of OX40 agonist ivuxolimab in advanced cancers. Produced via immunoSEQ multiplex PCR; TCRdb's table is partial and in-frame only. This sample carries roughly 60,000 clones, more than 85% of them seen once, and the ten largest clones take 3.5% to 5%. Sequences were derived from CD4+ or CD8+ T cells sorted from blood, sampled in a trial of the OX40 agonist ivuxolimab. These receptors came from an adult with an advanced solid tumor such as melanoma, head and neck, liver or kidney cancer. The CDR3 runs from the conserved cysteine through the conserved F or W. The D gene is left open where the match is weak. Not every row has a clone size; where given, it reads once, few, many or a size class.

J: TRBJ1-4
size: few
D: NA
V: TRBV1
DNA: TGCACCAGCAGCCAAGTGAGGAATGAAAAACTGTTTTTT
CDR3: CTSSQVRNEKLFF

J: TRBJ2-1
size: NA
D: NA
V: TRBV6-6
DNA: TGTGCCAGCACGCCAGGGGCAGGGGACGCCGATGAGCAGTTCTTC
CDR3: CASTPGAGDADEQFF

J: TRBJ1-2
size: NA
D: TRBD1
V: TRBV9
DNA: TGTGCCAGCAGGTCAGGGGGTCCGGGAGGCTACACCTTC
CDR3: CASRSGGPGGYTF

J: TRBJ1-5
size: NA
D: NA
V: TRBV15
DNA: TGTGCCACCAGCAGAGAGGGGAATAGCAATCAGCCCCAGCATTTT
CDR3: CATSREGNSNQPQHF

J: TRBJ1-5
size: few
D: TRBD1
V: TRBV19
DNA: TGTGCCAGTAGAGGGGGACAGGGGGCCCTAAGACAGCCCCAGCATTTT
CDR3: CASRGGQGALRQPQHF

J: TRBJ2-3
size: NA
D: TRBD2
V: TRBV18
DNA: TGTGCCAGCTCACCTACTAGCGGGGGCACAGATACGCAGTATTTT
CDR3: CASSPTSGGTDTQYF

J: TRBJ2-6
size: NA
D: NA
V: TRBV11-2
DNA: TGTGCCAGCAGTTTCCGGGAGACGAGCGCTGGGGCCAACGTCCTGACTTTC
CDR3: CASSFRETSAGANVLTF

J: TRBJ1-6
size: NA
D: NA
V: TRBV19
DNA: TGTGCCAGTAGTATCTGGCCAAAAGGAACCTATAATTCACCCCTCCACTTT
CDR3: CASSIWPKGTYNSPLHF

J: TRBJ1-1
size: few
D: NA
V: TRBV11-2
DNA: TGTGCCAGCAGCTTAAGAGGGAACACTGAAGCTTTCTTT
CDR3: CASSLRGNTEAFF

J: TRBJ2-7
size: NA
D: TRBD1
V: TRBV29-1
DNA: TGCAGCGCTTACCGGGACAGGGAATACGAGCAGTACTTC
CDR3: CSAYRDREYEQYF

J: TRBJ2-3
size: NA
D: NA
V: TRBV6-5
DNA: TGTGCCAGCAGACTATCCCGGGGCACAGATACGCAGTATTTT
CDR3: CASRLSRGTDTQYF

J: TRBJ1-1
size: NA
D: NA
V: TRBV6-4
DNA: TGTGCCAGCAGTGTCCAAGTGAACACTGAAGCTTTCTTT
CDR3: CASSVQVNTEAFF

J: TRBJ1-6
size: NA
D: NA
V: TRBV9
DNA: TGTGCCAGCAGCGACCGGGGACGGTCACCCCTCCACTTT
CDR3: CASSDRGRSPLHF

J: TRBJ1-1
size: NA
D: TRBD1
V: TRBV25-1
DNA: TGTGCCAGCAGTCGACAGGGGGCCACTGAAGCTTTCTTT
CDR3: CASSRQGATEAFF

J: TRBJ1-5
size: NA
D: NA
V: TRBV2
DNA: TGTGCCAGCAGTGTCAGCCAGCCCCAGCATTTT
CDR3: CASSVSQPQHF

J: TRBJ2-1
size: NA
D: NA
V: TRBV7-2
DNA: TGTGCCAGCAGCTTAGGCCGAGGGGGGGGGAGCCTCAACAATGAGCAGTTCTTC
CDR3: CASSLGRGGGSLNNEQFF

J: TRBJ2-3
size: few
D: NA
V: TRBV30
DNA: TGTGCCTGGAGGTCAGGGTACGGTCGTGGAGATACGCAGTATTTT
CDR3: CAWRSGYGRGDTQYF

J: TRBJ2-3
size: NA
D: NA
V: TRBV18
DNA: TGTGCCAGCTCAGACGGCCTTACAGGGTCGGATACGCAGTATTTT
CDR3: CASSDGLTGSDTQYF

J: TRBJ2-7
size: NA
D: TRBD1
V: TRBV7-7
DNA: TGTGCCAGCAGCTTAGCGAAGGGGGCATCCTACGAGCAGTACTTC
CDR3: CASSLAKGASYEQYF

J: TRBJ2-3
size: NA
D: NA
V: TRBV6-5
DNA: TGTGCCAGCAGTTTGGGGGGTACAGATACGCAGTATTTT
CDR3: CASSLGGTDTQYF

J: TRBJ1-6
size: NA
D: NA
V: TRBV18
DNA: TGTGCCAGCTCACCCCAGCAGGGGAGGAATTCACCCCTCCACTTT
CDR3: CASSPQQGRNSPLHF

J: TRBJ2-5
size: NA
D: TRBD1
V: TRBV11-3
DNA: TGTGCCAGTACGGGGACAGGGGCATGGTTCCAAGAGACCCAGTACTTC
CDR3: CASTGTGAWFQETQYF

J: TRBJ1-4
size: NA
D: NA
V: TRBV27
DNA: TGTGCCACAAGCCCTCTGGGGGGGCGAGGGGTAGAACTGTTTTTT
CDR3: CATSPLGGRGVELFF

J: TRBJ1-5
size: NA
D: NA
V: TRBV6-1
DNA: TGTGCCAGCAGCCAAGGGGGAGGAGGCAATCAGCCCCAGCATTTT
CDR3: CASSQGGGGNQPQHF

J: TRBJ2-2
size: NA
D: NA
V: TRBV5-1
DNA: TGCGCCAGCTATCCCAGGACAGAAAACACCGGGGAGCTGTTTTTT
CDR3: CASYPRTENTGELFF

J: TRBJ2-1
size: once
D: NA
V: TRBV5-6
DNA: TGTGCCAGCAGGTGGGACAATGAGCAGTTCTTC
CDR3: CASRWDNEQFF

J: TRBJ1-1
size: NA
D: TRBD1
V: TRBV11-3
DNA: TGTGCCAGCAGCTTAGAATTATGGGACAGAGCTTTCTTT
CDR3: CASSLELWDRAFF

J: TRBJ1-4
size: NA
D: NA
V: TRBV7-7
DNA: TGTGCTAGCAGCCCGGGACTCGGTGGGGAAAAACTGTTTTTT
CDR3: CASSPGLGGEKLFF

J: TRBJ1-2
size: NA
D: NA
V: TRBV19
DNA: TGTGCCAGTATTAAGGACGGTCTGCTCGACTACACCTTC
CDR3: CASIKDGLLDYTF

J: TRBJ1-3
size: NA
D: NA
V: TRBV18
DNA: TGTGCCAGCTCACCGGCTTTAGGTACTGGAAACACCATATATTTT
CDR3: CASSPALGTGNTIYF

J: TRBJ1-2
size: NA
D: TRBD1
V: TRBV11-3
DNA: TGTGCCAGCAGCTCACAGGGGATGGGAGGCTACACCTTC
CDR3: CASSSQGMGGYTF